In its sample, the clone carrying this T cell receptor (beta chain) was seen once. Its antigen is still unknown. This specimen comes from a study of cytomegalovirus exposure and HLA in healthy donors. Study information: The early release's HLA-typed donors yielded some 85 million unique TCRs.

The junction had 15 bases not matched to a gene; V was cut back by 4 bases and J by 6 bases. The CDR3 consists of 17 residues. Germline loops: CDR1 GTSNPN, CDR2 SVGIG (reference sequence). Both 60 Vbeta primers and 13 Jbeta primers went into the PCR. The table came from immunoSEQ multiplex PCR; TCRdb's copy has only in-frame clones and leaves some out. The sample has 150,000 or so clones, 80% seen once. Findings and caveats of the study: A later look showed TCR association rates differing by HLA locus, highest for DRB1 and lowest for HLA-C. As a later analysis revealed, most CMV-associated TCR beta chains appeared HLA-restricted. Sequencing depth roughly uniform across donors was assumed in presence/absence analyses.

The rearrangement uses TRBV30 and TRBJ2-3; 11 positions match TRBD2. The source of this sequence is a man aged 45-65 years in good health and CMV-seronegative. The sequenced sample was PBMCs. This CDR3 reads CAWNSNPVAGGLDTQYF. The CDR3 DNA reads TGTGCCTGGAATTCGAACCCGGTAGCGGGGGGGCTGGATACGCAGTATTTT.